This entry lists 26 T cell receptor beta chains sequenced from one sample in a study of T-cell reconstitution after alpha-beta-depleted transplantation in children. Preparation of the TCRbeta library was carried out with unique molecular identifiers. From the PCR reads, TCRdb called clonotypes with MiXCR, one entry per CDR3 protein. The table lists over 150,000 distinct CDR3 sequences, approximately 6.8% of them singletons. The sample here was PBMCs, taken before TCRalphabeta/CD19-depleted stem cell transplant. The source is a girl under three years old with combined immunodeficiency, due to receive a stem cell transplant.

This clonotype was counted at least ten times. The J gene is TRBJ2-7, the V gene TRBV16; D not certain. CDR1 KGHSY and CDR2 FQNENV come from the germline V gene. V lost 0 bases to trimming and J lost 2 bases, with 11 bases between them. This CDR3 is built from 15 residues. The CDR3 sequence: CASSQSVGRAYEQYF. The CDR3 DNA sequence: TGTGCCAGCAGCCAATCAGTGGGTAGGGCCTACGAGCAGTACTTC.

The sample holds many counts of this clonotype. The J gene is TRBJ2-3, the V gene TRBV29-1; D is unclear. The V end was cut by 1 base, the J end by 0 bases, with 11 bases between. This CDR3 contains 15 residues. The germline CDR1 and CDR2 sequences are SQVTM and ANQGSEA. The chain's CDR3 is CSVEATETSTDTQYF. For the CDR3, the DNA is TGCAGCGTTGAAGCTACAGAGACTAGCACAGATACGCAGTATTTT.

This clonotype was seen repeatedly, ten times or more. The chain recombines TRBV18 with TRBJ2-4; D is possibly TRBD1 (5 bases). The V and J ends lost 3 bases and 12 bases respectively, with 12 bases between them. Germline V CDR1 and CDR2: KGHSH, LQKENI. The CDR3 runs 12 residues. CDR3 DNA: TGTGCCAGCTCACCGGACATCGGGCGTCAGTACTTC. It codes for CASSPDIGRQYF.

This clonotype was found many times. The chain's CDR3 is CSVEGGTGGIGYTF. Here the CDR3 DNA reads TGCAGCGTTGAAGGGGGGACAGGGGGCATTGGCTACACCTTC. The V call is TRBV29-1, the J call TRBJ1-2; 12 positions match TRBD1. Germline CDR1 is SQVTM and CDR2 is ANQGSEA. The CDR3 totals 14 residues. The ends lost 1 base at V and 7 bases at J; junction bases unmatched: 4.

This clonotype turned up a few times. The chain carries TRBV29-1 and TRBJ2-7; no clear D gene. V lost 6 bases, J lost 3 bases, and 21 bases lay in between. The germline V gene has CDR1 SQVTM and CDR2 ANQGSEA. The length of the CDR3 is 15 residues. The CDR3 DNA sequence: TGCAGCGTCTCGGGTGGGTCGAGCCCAATCTACGAGCAGTACTTC. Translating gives CSVSGGSSPIYEQYF.

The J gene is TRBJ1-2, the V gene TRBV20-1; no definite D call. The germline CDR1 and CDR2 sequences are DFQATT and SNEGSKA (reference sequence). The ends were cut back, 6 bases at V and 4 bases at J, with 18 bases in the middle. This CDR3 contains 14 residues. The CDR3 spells CSAGFAGWGYGYTF. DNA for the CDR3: TGCAGTGCCGGTTTTGCGGGCTGGGGCTATGGCTACACCTTC.

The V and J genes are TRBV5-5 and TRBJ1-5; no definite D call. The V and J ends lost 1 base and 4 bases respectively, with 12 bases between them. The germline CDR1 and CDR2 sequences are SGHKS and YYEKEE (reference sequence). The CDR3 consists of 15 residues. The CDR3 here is CASSLNFGGNQPQHF. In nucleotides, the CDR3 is TGTGCCAGCAGCTTGAACTTCGGAGGGAATCAGCCCCAGCATTTT. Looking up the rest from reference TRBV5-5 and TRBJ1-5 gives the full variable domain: DAGVTQSPTHLIKTRGQQVTLRCSPISGHKSVSWYQQVLGQGPQFIFQYYEKEERGRGNFPDRFSARQFPNYSSELNVNALLLGDSALYLCASSLNFGGNQPQHFGDGTRLSIL.

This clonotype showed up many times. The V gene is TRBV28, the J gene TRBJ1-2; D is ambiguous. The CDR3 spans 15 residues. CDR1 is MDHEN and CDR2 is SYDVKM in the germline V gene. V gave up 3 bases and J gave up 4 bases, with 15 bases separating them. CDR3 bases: TGTGCCAGCAGTTTTAGGGCAGCCGGGTTCTATGGCTACACCTTC. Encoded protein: CASSFRAAGFYGYTF.

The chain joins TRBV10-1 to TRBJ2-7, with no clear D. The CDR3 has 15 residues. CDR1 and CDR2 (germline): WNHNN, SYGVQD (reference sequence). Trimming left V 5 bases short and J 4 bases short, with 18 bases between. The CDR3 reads CASSPDTSFYYEQYF. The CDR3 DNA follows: TGCGCCAGCAGTCCAGACACTTCGTTTTATTACGAGCAGTACTTC.

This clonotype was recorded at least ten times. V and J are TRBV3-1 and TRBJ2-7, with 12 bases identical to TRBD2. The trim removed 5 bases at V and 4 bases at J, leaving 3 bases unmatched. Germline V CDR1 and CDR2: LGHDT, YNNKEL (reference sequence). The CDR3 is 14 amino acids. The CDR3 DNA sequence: TGTGCCAGCAGCACTAGCGGGAGGTTATACGAGCAGTACTTC. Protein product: CASSTSGRLYEQYF.

For the CDR3, the DNA is TGTGCCAGCAGCGGCGGACATATAACCCTCTATGGCTACACCTTC. Amino acid sequence: CASSGGHITLYGYTF. The V call is TRBV5-5, the J call TRBJ1-2, with D tentatively TRBD1 (5 bases). The V gene lost 4 bases and the J gene lost 4 bases, with 17 bases spanning the gap. The CDR3 totals 15 residues. Looked up from germline, CDR1 is SGHKS and CDR2 is YYEKEE (reference sequence).

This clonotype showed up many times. The CDR3 DNA follows: TGTGCCAGCAGTTTAGGGCCTAGCGGGGCAGATACGCAGTATTTT. Translation: CASSLGPSGADTQYF. V usage is TRBV12-3 or TRBV12-4 and J usage is TRBJ2-3, with TRBD2 matching 9 bases. This CDR3 comprises 15 residues. The junction had 3 bases not matched to a gene; V was cut back by 1 base and J by 4 bases.

Here the CDR3 reads CASSQEAAGVDNEQFF. DNA of the CDR3: TGTGCCAGCAGCCAAGAGGCAGCGGGAGTGGACAATGAGCAGTTCTTC. The genes are TRBV14 and TRBJ2-1; 8 nucleotides line up with TRBD2. This CDR3 contains 16 residues. V was pared by 0 bases and J by 5 bases, with 6 bases of the junction left unmatched. Germline V gives CDR1 SGHDN, CDR2 FVKESK.

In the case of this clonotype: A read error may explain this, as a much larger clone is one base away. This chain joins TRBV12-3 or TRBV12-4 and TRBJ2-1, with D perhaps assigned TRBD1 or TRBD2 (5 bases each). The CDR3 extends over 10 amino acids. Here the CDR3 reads CASSPREQLF. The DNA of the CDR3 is TGTGCCAGCAGTCCCAGGGAGCAGCTCTTC.

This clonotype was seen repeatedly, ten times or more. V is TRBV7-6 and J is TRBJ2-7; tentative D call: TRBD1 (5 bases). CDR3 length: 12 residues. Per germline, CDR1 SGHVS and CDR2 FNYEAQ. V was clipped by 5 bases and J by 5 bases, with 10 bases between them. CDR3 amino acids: CASSQQGHEQYF. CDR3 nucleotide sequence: TGTGCCAGCAGCCAGCAGGGCCACGAGCAGTACTTC.

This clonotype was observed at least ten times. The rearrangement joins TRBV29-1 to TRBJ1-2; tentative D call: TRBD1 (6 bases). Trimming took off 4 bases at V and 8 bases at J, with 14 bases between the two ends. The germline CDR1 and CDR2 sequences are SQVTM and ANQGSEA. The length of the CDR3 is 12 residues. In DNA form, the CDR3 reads TGCAGCGTTGTCCGGGGGGCGCGAGGCTACACCTTC. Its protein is CSVVRGARGYTF.

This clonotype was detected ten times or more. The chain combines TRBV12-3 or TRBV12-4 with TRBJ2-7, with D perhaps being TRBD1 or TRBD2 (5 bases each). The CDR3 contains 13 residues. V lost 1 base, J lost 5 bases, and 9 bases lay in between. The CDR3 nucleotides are TGTGCCAGCAGTTTAGGCAGGGAGAACGAGCAGTACTTC. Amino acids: CASSLGRENEQYF.

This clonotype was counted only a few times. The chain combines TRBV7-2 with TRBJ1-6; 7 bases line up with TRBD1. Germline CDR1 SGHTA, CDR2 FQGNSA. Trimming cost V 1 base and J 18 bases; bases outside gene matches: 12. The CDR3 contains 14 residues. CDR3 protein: CASSLGGKTGDRHF. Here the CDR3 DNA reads TGTGCCAGCAGCTTAGGGGGGAAAACAGGGGATCGCCACTTT. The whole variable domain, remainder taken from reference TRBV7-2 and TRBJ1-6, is GAGVSQSPSNKVTEKGKDVELRCDPISGHTALYWYRQSLGQGLEFLIYFQGNSAPDKSGLPSDRFSAERTGGSVSTLTIQRTQQEDSAVYLCASSLGGKTGDRHFGNGTRLTVT.

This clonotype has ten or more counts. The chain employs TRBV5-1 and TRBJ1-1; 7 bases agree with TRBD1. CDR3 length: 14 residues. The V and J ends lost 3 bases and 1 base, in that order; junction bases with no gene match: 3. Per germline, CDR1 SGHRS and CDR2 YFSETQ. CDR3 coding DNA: TGCGCCAGCAGCTCTCGACAGGGGAACACTGAAGCTTTCTTT. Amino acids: CASSSRQGNTEAFF. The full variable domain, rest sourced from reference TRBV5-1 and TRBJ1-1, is KAGVTQTPRYLIKTRGQQVTLSCSPISGHRSVSWYQQTPGQGLQFLFEYFSETQRNKGNFPGRFSGRQFSNSRSEMNVSTLELGDSALYLCASSSRQGNTEAFFGQGTRLTVV.

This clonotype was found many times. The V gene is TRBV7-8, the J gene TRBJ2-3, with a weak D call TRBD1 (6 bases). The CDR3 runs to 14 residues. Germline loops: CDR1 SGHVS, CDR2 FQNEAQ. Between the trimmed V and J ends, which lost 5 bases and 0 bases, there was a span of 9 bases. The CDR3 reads CASSNTGSTDTQYF. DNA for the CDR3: TGTGCCAGCAGCAATACAGGGAGCACAGATACGCAGTATTTT.

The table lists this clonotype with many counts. The CDR3 DNA sequence: TGCAGCGTTGAATGGGGGGGCGCGGAGACCCAGTACTTC. This translates into CSVEWGGAETQYF. This chain joins TRBV29-1 and TRBJ2-5; a possible D gene is TRBD2 (7 bases). The germline V gene encodes CDR1 SQVTM and CDR2 ANQGSEA. The V end was cut by 2 bases, the J end by 5 bases, with 12 bases between. The CDR3 covers 13 residues. Drawing the rest from reference TRBV29-1 and TRBJ2-5, the complete variable domain is SAVISQKPSRDICQRGTSLTIQCQVDSQVTMMFWYRQQPGQSLTLIATANQGSEATYESGFVIDKFPISRPNLTFSTLTVSNMSPEDSSIYLCSVEWGGAETQYFGPGTRLLVL.

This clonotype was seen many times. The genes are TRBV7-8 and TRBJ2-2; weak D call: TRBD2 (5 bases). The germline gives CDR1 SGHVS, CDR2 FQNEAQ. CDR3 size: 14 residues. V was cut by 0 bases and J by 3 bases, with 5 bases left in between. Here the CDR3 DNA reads TGTGCCAGCAGCTTAGCGGGAGACACCGGGGAGCTGTTTTTT. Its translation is CASSLAGDTGELFF.

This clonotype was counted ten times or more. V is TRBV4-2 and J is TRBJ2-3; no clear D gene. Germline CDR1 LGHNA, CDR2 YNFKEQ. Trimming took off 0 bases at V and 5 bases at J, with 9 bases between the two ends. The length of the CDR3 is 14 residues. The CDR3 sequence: CASSQDAGRDTQYF. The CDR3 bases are TGTGCCAGCAGCCAAGATGCCGGCCGAGATACGCAGTATTTT.

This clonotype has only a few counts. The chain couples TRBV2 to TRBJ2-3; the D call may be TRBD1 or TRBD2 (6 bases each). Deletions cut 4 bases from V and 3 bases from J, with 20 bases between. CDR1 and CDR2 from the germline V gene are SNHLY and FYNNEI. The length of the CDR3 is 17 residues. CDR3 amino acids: CASSVIPSGGGTDTQYF. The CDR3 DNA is TGTGCCAGCAGTGTGATCCCATCCGGGGGCGGAACAGATACGCAGTATTTT.

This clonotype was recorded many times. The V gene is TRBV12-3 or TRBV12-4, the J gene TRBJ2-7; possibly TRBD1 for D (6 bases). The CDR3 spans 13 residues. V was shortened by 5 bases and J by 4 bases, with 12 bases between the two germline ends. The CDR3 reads CASSTGQTYEQYF. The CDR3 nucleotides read TGTGCCAGCAGTACCGGACAGACGTACGAGCAGTACTTC.

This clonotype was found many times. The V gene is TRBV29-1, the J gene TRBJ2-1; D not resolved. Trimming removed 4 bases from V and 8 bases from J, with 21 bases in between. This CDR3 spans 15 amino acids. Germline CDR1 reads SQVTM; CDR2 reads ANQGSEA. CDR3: CSVGTDWGLGHEQFF. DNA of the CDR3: TGCAGCGTTGGAACTGACTGGGGTTTAGGACATGAGCAGTTCTTC.